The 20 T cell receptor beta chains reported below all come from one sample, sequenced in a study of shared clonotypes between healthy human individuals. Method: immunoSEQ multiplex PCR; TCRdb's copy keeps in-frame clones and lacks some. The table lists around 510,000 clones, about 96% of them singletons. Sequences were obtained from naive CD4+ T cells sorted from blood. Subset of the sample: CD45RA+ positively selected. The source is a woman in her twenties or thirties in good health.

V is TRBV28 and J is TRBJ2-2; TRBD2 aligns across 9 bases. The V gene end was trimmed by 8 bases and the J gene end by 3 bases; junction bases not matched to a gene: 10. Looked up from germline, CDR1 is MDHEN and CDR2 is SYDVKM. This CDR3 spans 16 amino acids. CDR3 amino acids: CASRHTGTSYTGELFF. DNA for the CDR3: TGTGCCAGCCGTCATACCGGGACTAGCTACACCGGGGAGCTGTTTTTT.

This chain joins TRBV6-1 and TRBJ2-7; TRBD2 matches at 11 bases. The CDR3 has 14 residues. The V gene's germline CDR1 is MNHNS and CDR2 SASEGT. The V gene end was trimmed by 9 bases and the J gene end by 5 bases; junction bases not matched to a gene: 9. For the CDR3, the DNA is TGTGCCAGTAGGCTAGCGGGAGGTTCCCACGAGCAGTACTTC. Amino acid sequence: CASRLAGGSHEQYF.

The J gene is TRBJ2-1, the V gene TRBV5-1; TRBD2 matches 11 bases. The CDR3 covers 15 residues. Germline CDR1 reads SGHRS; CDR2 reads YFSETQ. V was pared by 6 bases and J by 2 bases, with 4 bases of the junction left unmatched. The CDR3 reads CASTLLAGAYNEQFF. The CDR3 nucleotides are TGCGCCAGCACCTTACTAGCGGGGGCCTACAATGAGCAGTTCTTC.

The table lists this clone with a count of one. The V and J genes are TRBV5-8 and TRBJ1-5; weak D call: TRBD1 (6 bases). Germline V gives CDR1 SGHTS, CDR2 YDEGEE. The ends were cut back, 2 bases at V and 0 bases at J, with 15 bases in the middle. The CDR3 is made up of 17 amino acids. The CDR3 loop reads CASSFLRDNYSNQPQHF. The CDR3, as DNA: TGTGCCAGCAGCTTTCTCCGGGACAACTATAGCAATCAGCCCCAGCATTTT.

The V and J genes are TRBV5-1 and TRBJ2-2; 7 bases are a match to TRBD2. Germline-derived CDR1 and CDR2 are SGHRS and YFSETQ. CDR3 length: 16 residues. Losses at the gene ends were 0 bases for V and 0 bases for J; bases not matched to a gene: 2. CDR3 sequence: CASSLEGLANTGELFF. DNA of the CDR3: TGCGCCAGCAGCTTGGAAGGACTAGCGAACACCGGGGAGCTGTTTTTT.

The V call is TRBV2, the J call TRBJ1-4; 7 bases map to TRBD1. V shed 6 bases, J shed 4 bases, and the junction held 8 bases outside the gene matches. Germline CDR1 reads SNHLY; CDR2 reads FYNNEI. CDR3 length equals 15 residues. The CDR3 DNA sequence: TGTGCCAGCAGCGTGACAGGGAGGAGTAATGAAAAACTGTTTTTT. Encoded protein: CASSVTGRSNEKLFF.

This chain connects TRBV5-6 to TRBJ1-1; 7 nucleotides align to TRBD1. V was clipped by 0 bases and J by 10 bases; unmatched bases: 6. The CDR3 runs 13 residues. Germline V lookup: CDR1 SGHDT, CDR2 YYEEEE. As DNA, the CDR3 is TGTGCCAGCAGCTTGGGACAGGGTATAGGAGCTTTCTTT. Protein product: CASSLGQGIGAFF.

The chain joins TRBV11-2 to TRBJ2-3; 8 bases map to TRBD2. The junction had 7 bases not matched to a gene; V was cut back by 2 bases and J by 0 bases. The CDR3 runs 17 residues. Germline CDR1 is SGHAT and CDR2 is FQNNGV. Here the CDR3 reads CASSLTTSGSSTDTQYF. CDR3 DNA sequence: TGTGCCAGCAGCTTAACCACTAGCGGCTCTAGCACAGATACGCAGTATTTT.

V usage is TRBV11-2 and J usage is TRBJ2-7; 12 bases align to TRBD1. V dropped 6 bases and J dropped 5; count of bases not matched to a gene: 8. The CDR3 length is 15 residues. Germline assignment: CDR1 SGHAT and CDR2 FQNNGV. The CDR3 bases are TGTGCCAGCAGTGAGCCGGGACAGGGGGCCCACGAGCAGTACTTC. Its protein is CASSEPGQGAHEQYF.

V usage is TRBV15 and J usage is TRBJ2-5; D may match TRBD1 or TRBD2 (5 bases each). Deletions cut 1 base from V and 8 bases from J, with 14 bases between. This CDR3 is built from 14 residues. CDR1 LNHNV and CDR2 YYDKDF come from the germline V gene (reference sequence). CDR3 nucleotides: TGTGCCACCAGCAGAGGGGGACCTCTAAATACCCAGTACTTC. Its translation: CATSRGGPLNTQYF.

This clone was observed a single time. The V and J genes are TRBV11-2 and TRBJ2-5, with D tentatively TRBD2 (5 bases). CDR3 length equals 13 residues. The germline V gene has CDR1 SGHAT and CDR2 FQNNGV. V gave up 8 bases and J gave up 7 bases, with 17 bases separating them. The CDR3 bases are TGTGCCAGCCGCGGGCTCGAGAGGTTGACCCAGTACTTC. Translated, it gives CASRGLERLTQYF.

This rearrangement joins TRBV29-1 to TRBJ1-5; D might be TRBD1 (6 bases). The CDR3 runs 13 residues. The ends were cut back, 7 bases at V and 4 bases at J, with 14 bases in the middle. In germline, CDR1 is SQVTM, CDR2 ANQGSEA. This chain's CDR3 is CSETAQGNQPQHF. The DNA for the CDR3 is TGCAGCGAGACAGCCCAGGGGAATCAGCCCCAGCATTTT.

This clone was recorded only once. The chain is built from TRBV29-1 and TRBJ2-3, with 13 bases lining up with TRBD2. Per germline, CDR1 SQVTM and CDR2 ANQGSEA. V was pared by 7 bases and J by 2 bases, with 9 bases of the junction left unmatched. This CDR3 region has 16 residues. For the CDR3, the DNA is TGCAGCGGAACTAGCGGGAGGGCCGGGAACACAGATACGCAGTATTTT. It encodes CSGTSGRAGNTDTQYF.

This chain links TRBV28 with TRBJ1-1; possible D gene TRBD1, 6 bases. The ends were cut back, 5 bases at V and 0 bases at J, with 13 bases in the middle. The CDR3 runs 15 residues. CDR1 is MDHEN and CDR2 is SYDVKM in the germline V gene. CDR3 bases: TGTGCCAGCAGTCTACGACAGGTCGTGAACACTGAAGCTTTCTTT. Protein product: CASSLRQVVNTEAFF. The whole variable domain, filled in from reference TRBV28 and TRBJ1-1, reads DVKVTQSSRYLVKRTGEKVFLECVQDMDHENMFWYRQDPGLGLRLIYFSYDVKMKEKGDIPEGYSVSREKKERFSLILESASTNQTSMYLCASSLRQVVNTEAFFGQGTRLTVV.

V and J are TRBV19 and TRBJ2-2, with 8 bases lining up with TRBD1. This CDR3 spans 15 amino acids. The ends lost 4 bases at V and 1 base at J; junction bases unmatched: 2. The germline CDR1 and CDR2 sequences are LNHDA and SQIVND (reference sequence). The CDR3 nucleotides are TGTGCCAGTAGTACCGGACAGGGGAACACCGGGGAGCTGTTTTTT. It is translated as CASSTGQGNTGELFF.

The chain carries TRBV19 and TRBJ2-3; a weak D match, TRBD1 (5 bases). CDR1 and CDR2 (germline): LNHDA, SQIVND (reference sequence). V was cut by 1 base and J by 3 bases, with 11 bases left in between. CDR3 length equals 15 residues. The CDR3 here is CASSIAGRVTDTQYF. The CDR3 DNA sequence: TGTGCCAGTAGTATAGCTGGCAGGGTTACAGATACGCAGTATTTT. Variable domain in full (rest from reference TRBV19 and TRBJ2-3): DGGITQSPKYLFRKEGQNVTLSCEQNLNHDAMYWYRQDPGQGLRLIYYSQIVNDFQKGDIAEGYSVSREKKESFPLTVTSAQKNPTAFYLCASSIAGRVTDTQYFGPGTRLTVL.

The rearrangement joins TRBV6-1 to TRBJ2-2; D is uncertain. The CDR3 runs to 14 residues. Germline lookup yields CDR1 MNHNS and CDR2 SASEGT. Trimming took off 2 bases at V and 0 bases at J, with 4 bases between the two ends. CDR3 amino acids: CASSENPNTGELFF. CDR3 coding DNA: TGTGCCAGCAGTGAAAATCCGAACACCGGGGAGCTGTTTTTT.

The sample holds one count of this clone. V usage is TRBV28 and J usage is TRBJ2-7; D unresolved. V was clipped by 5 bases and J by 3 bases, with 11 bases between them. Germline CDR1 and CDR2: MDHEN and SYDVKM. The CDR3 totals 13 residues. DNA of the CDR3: TGTGCCAGCAGTCCGCCCTACAACTACGAGCAGTACTTC. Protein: CASSPPYNYEQYF.

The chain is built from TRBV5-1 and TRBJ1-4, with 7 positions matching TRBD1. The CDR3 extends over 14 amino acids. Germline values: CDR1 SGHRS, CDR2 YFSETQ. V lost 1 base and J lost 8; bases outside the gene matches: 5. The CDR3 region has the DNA TGCGCCAGCAGCTTGAACAGGGGCTCGGAAAAACTGTTTTTT. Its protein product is CASSLNRGSEKLFF.

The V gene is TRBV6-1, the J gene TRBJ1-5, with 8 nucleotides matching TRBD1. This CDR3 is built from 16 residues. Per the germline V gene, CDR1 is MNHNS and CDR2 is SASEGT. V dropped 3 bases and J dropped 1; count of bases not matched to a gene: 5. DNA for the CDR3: TGTGCCAGCAGTGACCACACAGGGGGGAGCAATCAGCCCCAGCATTTT. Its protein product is CASSDHTGGSNQPQHF.